The entry below describes one T cell receptor (beta chain). The junction and the germline gene differ at one end; a read error may be behind it. This CDR3 is 14 amino acids long. CDR1 is SGHRS and CDR2 is YFSETQ in the germline V gene. TCRdb redid the calling of the RT-PCR reads with MiXCR, one entry per CDR3 protein. The table includes about 200,000 distinct CDR3 sequences, 41% detected once. The sample comes from a study of patients and donors after allogeneic stem cell transplantation. The rearrangement uses TRBV5-1 and TRBJ2-2; TRBD2 is a possible D gene (6 bases). The origin of this receptor is a human donor who was either an allogeneic HSCT recipient or a stem cell or donor lymphocyte infusion donor (not recorded which). It is not recorded whose cells these are; they may come from a transplant donor. The sequencing input was blood, either unsorted or a sorted T cell fraction (not recorded which). The CDR3 protein is CASTPGANTGELSF. Written as DNA, the CDR3 is TGCGCCAGCACCCCGGGAGCGAACACCGGGGAGCTGTCTTTT.